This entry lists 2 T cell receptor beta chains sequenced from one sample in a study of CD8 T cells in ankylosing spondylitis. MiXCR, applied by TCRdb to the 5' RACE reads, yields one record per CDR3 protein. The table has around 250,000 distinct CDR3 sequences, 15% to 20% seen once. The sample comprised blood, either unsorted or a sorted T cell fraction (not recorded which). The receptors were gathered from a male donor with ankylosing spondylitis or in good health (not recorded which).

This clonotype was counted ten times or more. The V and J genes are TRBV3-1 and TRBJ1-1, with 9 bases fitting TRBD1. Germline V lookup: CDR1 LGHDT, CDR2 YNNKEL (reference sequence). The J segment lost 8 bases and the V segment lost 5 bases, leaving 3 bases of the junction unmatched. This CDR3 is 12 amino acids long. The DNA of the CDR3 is TGTGCCAGCAGCACCGGACAGGGGGAAGCTTTCTTT. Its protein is CASSTGQGEAFF.

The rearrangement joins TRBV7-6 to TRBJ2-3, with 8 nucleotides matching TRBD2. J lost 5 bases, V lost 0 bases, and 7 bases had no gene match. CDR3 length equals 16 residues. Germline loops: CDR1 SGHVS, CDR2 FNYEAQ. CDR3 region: CASSLAMGLGRDTQYF. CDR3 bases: TGTGCCAGCAGCTTAGCAATGGGACTAGGTCGAGATACGCAGTATTTT.